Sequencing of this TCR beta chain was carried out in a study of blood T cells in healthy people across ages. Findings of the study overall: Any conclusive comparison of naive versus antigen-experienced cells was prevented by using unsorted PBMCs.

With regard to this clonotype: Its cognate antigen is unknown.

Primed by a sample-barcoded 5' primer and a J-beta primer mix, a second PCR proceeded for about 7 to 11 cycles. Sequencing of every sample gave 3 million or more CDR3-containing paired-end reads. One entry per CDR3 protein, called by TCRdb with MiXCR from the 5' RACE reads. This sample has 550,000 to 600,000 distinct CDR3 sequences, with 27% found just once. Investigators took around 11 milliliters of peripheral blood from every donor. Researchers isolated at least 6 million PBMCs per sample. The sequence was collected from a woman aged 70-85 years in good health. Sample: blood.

The CDR3 loop is CASSDGTGGYSGANVLTF. The CDR3 DNA reads as TGTGCCAGCAGCGACGGGACAGGGGGTTACTCTGGGGCCAACGTCCTGACTTTC. The genes are TRBV5-4 and TRBJ2-6, with 11 bases lining up with TRBD1. CDR1 and CDR2 from the germline V gene are SGHNT and YYREEE (reference sequence). V lost 4 bases, J lost 0 bases, and 6 bases stayed unmatched. The CDR3 is 18 residues long.